This is a list of T cell receptor beta chains from one sample in a study of blood T cell repertoires in COVID-19. Generated by immunoSEQ multiplex PCR, the TCRdb table keeps only in-frame clones and is missing some. The sample yields some 180,000 clones, around 90% seen once. The sequenced sample was peripheral blood. The receptors originated from a man younger than 35 with COVID-19, enrolled during active disease. Each CDR3 is given with its conserved first and last residue. Fields, in order: J gene, clone size, D gene, V gene, CDR3 DNA, CDR3 protein. A D gene is named only where the DNA matches it firmly. Clone size is not always given. Where it is, it says once, few, many or a class for expanded clones.

TRBJ2-7 | - | - | TRBV5-4 | TGTGCCAGCAGTTTAGGGCTCGGGACTCTTGCCCACGAGCAGTACTTC | CASSLGLGTLAHEQYF
TRBJ1-2 | few | TRBD1 | TRBV3-1/TRBV3-2 | TGTGCCAGCAGCCAATTTATTCAGGGGGCATCTATTAACTATGGCTACACCTTC | CASSQFIQGASINYGYTF
TRBJ1-3 | - | - | TRBV4-3 | TGCGCCAGCAGCCAATCTAAATTTACCGGTGTACTCCCTGGAAACACCATATATTTT | CASSQSKFTGVLPGNTIYF
TRBJ2-7 | - | TRBD1 | TRBV15 | TGTGCCACCAGCGGACACTCCGGGACAGGAAAATACGAGCAGTACTTC | CATSGHSGTGKYEQYF
TRBJ2-7 | - | - | TRBV9 | TGTGCCAGCAGCGTTTTAGCGGTTCCCTACGAGCAGTACTTC | CASSVLAVPYEQYF
TRBJ1-6 | - | - | TRBV7-8 | TGTGCCAGCAGCTTTACGGGGGGGGATAATTCACCCCTCCACTTT | CASSFTGGDNSPLHF
TRBJ2-3 | - | - | TRBV5-4 | TGTGCCAGCAGCCCCCGCATGGGGGCGACCCCTAGCACAGATACGCAGTATTTT | CASSPRMGATPSTDTQYF
TRBJ1-3 | - | TRBD1 | TRBV7-2 | TGTGCCAGCAGCTATAGGACAGGGCAGGGAAACACCATATATTTT | CASSYRTGQGNTIYF
TRBJ2-2 | - | TRBD2 | TRBV9 | TGTGCCAGCAGCCCCCAGAGCGGGAGGGCAGCCGGGGAGCTGTTTTTT | CASSPQSGRAAGELFF
TRBJ2-1 | - | - | TRBV9 | TGTGCCAGCAGCCCAGGGGGGTCGGATGAGCAGTTCTTC | CASSPGGSDEQFF
TRBJ2-2 | - | - | TRBV4-2 | TGTGCCAGCAGCCGCGGACAGTTCAACACCGGGGAGCTGTTTTTT | CASSRGQFNTGELFF
TRBJ1-5 | - | TRBD1 | TRBV4-2 | TGTGCCAGCAGCCTCAGGGGGAACAATCAGCCCCAGCATTTT | CASSLRGNNQPQHF
TRBJ2-2 | - | TRBD2 | TRBV19 | TGTGCCAGTAGTATCGGACTAGGAGTCGGGGAGCTGTTTTTT | CASSIGLGVGELFF
TRBJ1-6 | - | - | TRBV19 | TGTGCCAGTAGTATTACGGGCTATAATTCACCCCTCCACTTT | CASSITGYNSPLHF
TRBJ1-3 | - | - | TRBV7-2 | TGTGCCAGCAGCCCGCTGGGGGGTTATGGAAACACCATATATTTT | CASSPLGGYGNTIYF
TRBJ2-7 | - | TRBD2 | TRBV5-1 | TGCGCCAGCAGCGATACTAGCGGGAGATCCTACGAGCAGTACTTC | CASSDTSGRSYEQYF
TRBJ2-4 | - | - | TRBV5-1 | TGCGCCAGCAGCTCGGGAGTAACCAAAAACATTCAGTACTTC | CASSSGVTKNIQYF
TRBJ2-5 | - | TRBD2 | TRBV11-2 | TGTGCCAGCAGCTTAGGGACTAGCGGGGTCCTAGAGACCCAGTACTTC | CASSLGTSGVLETQYF
TRBJ2-1 | few | TRBD2 | TRBV18 | TGTGCCAGCTACGCTAGCGGGAGACTCTATGAGCAGTTCTTC | CASYASGRLYEQFF
TRBJ2-1 | - | - | TRBV10-1 | TGCGCCAGCAGTGAGGGGGAGAGACGGAATGAGCAGTTCTTC | CASSEGERRNEQFF
TRBJ1-6 | - | - | TRBV7-2 | TGTGCCAGCAGCTTCCAGGGGAACGATAATTCACCCCTCCACTTT | CASSFQGNDNSPLHF
TRBJ2-7 | once | - | TRBV9 | TGTGCCAGCAGCGTAGATCTCGGCGAGCAGTACTTC | CASSVDLGEQYF
TRBJ2-1 | few | TRBD2 | TRBV5-1 | TGCGCCAGCAGCTTGCCGGGACTAGCGGGACGTTCCTACAATGAGCAGTTCTTC | CASSLPGLAGRSYNEQFF